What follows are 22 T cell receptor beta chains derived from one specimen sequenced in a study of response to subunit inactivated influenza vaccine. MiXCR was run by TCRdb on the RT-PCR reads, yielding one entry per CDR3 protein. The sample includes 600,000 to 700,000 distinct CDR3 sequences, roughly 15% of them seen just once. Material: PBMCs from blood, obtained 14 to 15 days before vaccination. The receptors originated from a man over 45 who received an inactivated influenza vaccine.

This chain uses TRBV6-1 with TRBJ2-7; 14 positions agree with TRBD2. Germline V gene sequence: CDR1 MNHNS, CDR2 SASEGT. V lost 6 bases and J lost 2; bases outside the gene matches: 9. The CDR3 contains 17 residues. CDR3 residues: CASRPGLAGGLAYEQYF. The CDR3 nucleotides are TGTGCCAGCAGACCCGGACTAGCGGGGGGCCTTGCCTACGAGCAGTACTTC.

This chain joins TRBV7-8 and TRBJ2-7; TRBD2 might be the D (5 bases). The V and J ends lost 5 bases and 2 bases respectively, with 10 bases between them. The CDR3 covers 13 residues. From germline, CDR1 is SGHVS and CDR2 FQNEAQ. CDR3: CASSQRVPYEQYF. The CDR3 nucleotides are TGTGCCAGCAGCCAGAGGGTTCCCTACGAGCAGTACTTC.

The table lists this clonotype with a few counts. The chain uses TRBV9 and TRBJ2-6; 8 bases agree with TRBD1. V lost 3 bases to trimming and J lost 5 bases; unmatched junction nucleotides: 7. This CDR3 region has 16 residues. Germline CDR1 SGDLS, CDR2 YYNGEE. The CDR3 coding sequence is TGTGCCAGCAGCGCGGACAGGGTTCTCTGGGCCAACGTCCTGACTTTC. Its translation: CASSADRVLWANVLTF.

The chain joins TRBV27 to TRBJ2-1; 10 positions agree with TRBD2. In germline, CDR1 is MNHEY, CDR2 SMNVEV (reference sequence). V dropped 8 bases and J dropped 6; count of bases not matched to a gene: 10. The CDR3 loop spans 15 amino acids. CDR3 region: CASSLSGGVSNEQFF. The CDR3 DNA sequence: TGTGCCAGCTCGCTCAGCGGGGGGGTATCCAATGAGCAGTTCTTC.

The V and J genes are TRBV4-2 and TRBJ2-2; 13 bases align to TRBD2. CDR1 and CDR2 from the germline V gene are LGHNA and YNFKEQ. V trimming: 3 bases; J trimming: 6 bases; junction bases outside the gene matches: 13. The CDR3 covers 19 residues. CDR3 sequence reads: CASSHGVTTSGGAAGELFF. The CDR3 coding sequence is TGTGCCAGCAGCCATGGGGTGACAACTAGCGGGGGGGCCGCCGGGGAGCTGTTTTTT.

CDR3 region: CASSPDRGRIAGELFF. The CDR3, as DNA: TGTGCCAGCAGCCCAGACAGGGGACGTATCGCCGGGGAGCTGTTTTTT. The J gene is TRBJ2-2, the V gene TRBV7-2; TRBD1 aligns across 8 bases. Trimming removed 5 bases from V and 6 bases from J; junction bases left unmatched: 11. This CDR3 region has 16 residues. Germline V CDR1 and CDR2: SGHTA, FQGNSA.

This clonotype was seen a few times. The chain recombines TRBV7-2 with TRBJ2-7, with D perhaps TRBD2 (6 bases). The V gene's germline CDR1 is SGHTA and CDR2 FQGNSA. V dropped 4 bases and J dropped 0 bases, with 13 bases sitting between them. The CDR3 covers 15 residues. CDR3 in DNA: TGTGCCAGCAGCTCGAGGTCTAGCGCCTCCTACGAGCAGTACTTC. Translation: CASSSRSSASYEQYF. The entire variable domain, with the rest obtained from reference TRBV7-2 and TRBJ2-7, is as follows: GAGVSQSPSNKVTEKGKDVELRCDPISGHTALYWYRQSLGQGLEFLIYFQGNSAPDKSGLPSDRFSAERTGGSVSTLTIQRTQQEDSAVYLCASSSRSSASYEQYFGPGTRLTVT.

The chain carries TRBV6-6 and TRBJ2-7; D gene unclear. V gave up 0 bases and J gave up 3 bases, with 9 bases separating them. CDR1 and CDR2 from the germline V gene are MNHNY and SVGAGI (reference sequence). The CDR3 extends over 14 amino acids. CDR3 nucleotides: TGTGCCAGCAGTTACTCGGGCAAACTCTACGAGCAGTACTTC. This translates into CASSYSGKLYEQYF.

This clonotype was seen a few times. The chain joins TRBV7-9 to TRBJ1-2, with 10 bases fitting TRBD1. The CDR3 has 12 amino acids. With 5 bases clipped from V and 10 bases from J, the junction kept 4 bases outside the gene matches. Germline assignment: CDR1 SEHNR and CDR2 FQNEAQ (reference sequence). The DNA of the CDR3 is TGTGCCAGCAGCACTGGACAGGGGGACTACACCTTC. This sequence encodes CASSTGQGDYTF.

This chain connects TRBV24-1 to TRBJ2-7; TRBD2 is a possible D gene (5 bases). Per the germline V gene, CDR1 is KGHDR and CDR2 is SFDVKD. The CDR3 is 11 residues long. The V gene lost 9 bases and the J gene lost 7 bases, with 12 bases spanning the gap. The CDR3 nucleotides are TGTGCCACCGGAGAGGGTTGGGAGCAGTACTTC. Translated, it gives CATGEGWEQYF.

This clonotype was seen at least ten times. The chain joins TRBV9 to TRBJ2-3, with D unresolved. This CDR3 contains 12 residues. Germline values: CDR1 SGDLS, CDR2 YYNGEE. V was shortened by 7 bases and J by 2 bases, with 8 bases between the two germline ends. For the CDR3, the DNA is TGTGCCAGCTCAGAGGCCACAGATACGCAGTATTTT. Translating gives CASSEATDTQYF. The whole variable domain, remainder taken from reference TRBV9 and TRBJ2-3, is DSGVTQTPKHLITATGQRVTLRCSPRSGDLSVYWYQQSLDQGLQFLIQYYNGEERAKGNILERFSAQQFPDLHSELNLSSLELGDSALYFCASSEATDTQYFGPGTRLTVL.

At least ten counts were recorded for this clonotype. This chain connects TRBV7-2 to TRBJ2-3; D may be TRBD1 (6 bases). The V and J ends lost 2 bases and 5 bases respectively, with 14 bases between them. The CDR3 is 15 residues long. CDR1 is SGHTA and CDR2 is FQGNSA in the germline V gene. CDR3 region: CASSLWAGVQDTQYF. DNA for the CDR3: TGTGCCAGCAGCTTATGGGCAGGGGTGCAAGATACGCAGTATTTT.

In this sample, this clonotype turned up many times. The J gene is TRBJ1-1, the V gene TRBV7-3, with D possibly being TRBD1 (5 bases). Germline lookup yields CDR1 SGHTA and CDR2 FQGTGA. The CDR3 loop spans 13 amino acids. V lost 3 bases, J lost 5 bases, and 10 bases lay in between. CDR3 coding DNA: TGTGCCAGCAGCTTGGGGGTTCGGACTGAAGCTTTCTTT. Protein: CASSLGVRTEAFF.

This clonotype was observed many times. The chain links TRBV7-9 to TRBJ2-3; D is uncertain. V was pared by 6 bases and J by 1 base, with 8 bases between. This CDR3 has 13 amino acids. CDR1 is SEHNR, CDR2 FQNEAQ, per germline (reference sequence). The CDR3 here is CASRPPGTDTQYF. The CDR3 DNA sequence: TGTGCCAGCAGGCCACCAGGCACAGATACGCAGTATTTT.

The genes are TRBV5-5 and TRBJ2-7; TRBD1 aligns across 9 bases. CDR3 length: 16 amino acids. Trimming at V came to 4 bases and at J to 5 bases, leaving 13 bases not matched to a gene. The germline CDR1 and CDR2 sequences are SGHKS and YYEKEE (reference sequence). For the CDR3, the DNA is TGTGCCAGCAGCCCACGTGGCGGGACAGGGAGCGACGAGCAGTACTTC. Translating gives CASSPRGGTGSDEQYF.

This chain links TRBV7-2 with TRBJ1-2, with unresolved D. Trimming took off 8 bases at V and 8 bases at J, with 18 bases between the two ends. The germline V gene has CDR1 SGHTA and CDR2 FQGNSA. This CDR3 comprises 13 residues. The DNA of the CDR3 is TGTGCCAGCTACAACCCACGGAATGGGGGCTACACCTTC. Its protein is CASYNPRNGGYTF. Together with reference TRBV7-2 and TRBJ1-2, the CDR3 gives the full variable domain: GAGVSQSPSNKVTEKGKDVELRCDPISGHTALYWYRQSLGQGLEFLIYFQGNSAPDKSGLPSDRFSAERTGGSVSTLTIQRTQQEDSAVYLCASYNPRNGGYTFGSGTRLTVV.

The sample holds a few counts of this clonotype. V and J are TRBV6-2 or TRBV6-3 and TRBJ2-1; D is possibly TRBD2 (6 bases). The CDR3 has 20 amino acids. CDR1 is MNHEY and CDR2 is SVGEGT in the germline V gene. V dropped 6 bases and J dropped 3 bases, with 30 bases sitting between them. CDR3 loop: CASSPGRLALGLSHYNEQFF. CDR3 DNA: TGTGCCAGCAGCCCCGGTCGCCTAGCGTTGGGCTTATCACACTACAATGAGCAGTTCTTC.

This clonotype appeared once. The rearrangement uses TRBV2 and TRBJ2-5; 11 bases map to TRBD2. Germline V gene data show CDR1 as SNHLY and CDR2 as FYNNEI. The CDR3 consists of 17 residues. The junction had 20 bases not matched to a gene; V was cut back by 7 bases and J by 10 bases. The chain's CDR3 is CASIQTSGAAGGKGQYF. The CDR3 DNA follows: TGTGCCAGCATCCAGACTAGCGGGGCCGCCGGCGGGAAGGGCCAGTACTTC.

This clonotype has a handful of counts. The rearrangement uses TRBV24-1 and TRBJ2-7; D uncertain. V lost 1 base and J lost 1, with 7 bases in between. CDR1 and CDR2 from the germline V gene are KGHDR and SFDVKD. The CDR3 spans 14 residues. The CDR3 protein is CATSDFSLSYEQYF. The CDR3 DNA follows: TGTGCCACCAGTGATTTCAGCCTTTCCTACGAGCAGTACTTC.

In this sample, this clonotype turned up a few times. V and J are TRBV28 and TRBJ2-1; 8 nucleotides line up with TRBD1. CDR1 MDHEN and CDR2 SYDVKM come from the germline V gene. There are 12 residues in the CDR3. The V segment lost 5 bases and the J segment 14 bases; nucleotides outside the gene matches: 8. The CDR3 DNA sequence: TGTGCCAGCAGTCGACCCCAGACAGGGGAGTTCTTC. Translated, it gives CASSRPQTGEFF.

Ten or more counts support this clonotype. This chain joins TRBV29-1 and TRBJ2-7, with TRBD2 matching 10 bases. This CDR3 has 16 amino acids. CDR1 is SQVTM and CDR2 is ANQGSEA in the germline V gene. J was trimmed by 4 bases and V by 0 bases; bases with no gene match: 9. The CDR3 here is CSVEDASGSLSYEQYF. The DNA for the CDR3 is TGCAGCGTTGAAGATGCTAGCGGGAGTCTCTCATACGAGCAGTACTTC.

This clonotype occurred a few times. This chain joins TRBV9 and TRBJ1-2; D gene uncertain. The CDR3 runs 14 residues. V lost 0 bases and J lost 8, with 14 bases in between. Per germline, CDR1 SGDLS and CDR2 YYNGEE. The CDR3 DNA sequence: TGTGCCAGCAGCGTAGAAAACCCGGGAGGCGGCTACACCTTC. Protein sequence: CASSVENPGGGYTF. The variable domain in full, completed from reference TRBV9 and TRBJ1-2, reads DSGVTQTPKHLITATGQRVTLRCSPRSGDLSVYWYQQSLDQGLQFLIQYYNGEERAKGNILERFSAQQFPDLHSELNLSSLELGDSALYFCASSVENPGGGYTFGSGTRLTVV.